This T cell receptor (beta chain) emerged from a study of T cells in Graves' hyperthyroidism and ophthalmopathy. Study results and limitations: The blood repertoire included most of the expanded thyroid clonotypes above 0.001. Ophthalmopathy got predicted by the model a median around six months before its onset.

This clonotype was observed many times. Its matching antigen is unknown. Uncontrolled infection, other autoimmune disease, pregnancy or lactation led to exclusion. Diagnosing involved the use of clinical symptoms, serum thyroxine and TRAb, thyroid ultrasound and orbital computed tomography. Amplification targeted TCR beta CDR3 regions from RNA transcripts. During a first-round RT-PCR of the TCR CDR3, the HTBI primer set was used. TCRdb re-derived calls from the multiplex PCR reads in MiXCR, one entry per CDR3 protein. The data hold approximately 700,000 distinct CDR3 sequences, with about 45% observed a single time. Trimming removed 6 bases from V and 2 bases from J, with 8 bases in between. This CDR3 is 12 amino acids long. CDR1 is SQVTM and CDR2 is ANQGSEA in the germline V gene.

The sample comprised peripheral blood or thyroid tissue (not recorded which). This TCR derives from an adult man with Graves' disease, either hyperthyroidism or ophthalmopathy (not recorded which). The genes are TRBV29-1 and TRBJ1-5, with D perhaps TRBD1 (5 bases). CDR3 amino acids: CSVGEGNQPQHF. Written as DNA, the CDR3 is TGCAGCGTAGGGGAAGGCAATCAGCCCCAGCATTTT.